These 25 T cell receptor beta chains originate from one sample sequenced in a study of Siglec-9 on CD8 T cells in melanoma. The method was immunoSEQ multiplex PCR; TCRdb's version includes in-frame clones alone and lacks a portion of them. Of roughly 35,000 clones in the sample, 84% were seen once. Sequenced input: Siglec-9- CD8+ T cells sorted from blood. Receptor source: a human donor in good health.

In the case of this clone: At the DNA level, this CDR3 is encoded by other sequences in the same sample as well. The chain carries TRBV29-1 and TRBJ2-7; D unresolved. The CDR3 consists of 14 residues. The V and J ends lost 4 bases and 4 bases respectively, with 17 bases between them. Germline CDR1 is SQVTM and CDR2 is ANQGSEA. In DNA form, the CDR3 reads TGCAGCGTTGTTGGCGCAGAGTCTACTTACGAGCAGTACTTC. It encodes CSVVGAESTYEQYF.

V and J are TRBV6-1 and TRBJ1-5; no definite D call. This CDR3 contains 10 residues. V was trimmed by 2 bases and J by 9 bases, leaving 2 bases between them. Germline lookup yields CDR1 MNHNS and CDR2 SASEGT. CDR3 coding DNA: TGTGCCAGCAGTGAATGGCCCCAGCATTTT. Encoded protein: CASSEWPQHF.

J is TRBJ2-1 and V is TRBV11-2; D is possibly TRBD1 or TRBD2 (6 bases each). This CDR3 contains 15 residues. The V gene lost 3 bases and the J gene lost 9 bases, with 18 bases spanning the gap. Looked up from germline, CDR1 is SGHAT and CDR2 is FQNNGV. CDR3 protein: CASSLELGRGGEQFF. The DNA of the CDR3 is TGTGCCAGCAGCTTGGAGCTTGGCAGGGGAGGTGAGCAGTTCTTC.

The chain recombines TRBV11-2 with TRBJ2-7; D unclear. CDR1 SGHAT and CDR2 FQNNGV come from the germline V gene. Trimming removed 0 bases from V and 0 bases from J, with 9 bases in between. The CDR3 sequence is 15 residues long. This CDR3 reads CASSLEATGSYEQYF. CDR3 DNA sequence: TGTGCCAGCAGCTTAGAGGCCACCGGCTCCTACGAGCAGTACTTC.

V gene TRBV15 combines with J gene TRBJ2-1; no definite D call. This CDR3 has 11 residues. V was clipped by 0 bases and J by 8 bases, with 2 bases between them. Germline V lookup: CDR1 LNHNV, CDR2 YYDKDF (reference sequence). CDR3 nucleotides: TGTGCCACCAGCAGAGACGATGAGCAGTTCTTC. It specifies CATSRDDEQFF.

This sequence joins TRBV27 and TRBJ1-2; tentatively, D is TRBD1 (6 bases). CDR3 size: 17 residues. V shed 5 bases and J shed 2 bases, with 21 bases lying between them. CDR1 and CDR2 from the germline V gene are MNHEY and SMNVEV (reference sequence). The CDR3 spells CASSHTSIMTGNYGYTF. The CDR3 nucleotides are TGTGCCAGCAGTCACACCTCCATAATGACAGGAAACTATGGCTACACCTTC.

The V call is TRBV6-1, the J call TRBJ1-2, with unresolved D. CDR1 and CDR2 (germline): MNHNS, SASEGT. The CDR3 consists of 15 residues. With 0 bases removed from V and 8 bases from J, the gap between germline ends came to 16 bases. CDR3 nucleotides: TGTGCCAGCAGTGAAGCAGCGGCGGAAGGAGGAGGCTACACCTTC. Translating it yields CASSEAAAEGGGYTF.

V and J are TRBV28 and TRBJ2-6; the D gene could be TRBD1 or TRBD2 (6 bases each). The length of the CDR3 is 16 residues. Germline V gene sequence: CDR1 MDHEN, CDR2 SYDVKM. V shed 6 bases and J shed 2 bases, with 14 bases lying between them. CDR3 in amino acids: CASRGQGRTGANVLTF. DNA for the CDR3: TGTGCCAGCAGGGGACAAGGGAGGACTGGGGCCAACGTCCTGACTTTC.

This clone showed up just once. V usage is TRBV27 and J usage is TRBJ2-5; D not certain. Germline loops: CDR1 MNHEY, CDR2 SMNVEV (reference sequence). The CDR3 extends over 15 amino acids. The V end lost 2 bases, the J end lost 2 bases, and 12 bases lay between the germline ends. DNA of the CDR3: TGTGCCAGCAGTTTAGGGTGGGGAATTCAAGAGACCCAGTACTTC. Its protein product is CASSLGWGIQETQYF.

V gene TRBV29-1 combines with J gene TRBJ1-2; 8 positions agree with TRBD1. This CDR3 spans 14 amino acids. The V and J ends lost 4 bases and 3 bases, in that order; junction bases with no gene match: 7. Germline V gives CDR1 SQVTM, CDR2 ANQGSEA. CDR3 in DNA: TGCAGCGTTGTATTCCCGGACAGGGACTATGGCTACACCTTC. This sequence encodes CSVVFPDRDYGYTF.

This CDR3 is CASRTQVNTEAFF. The DNA for the CDR3 is TGCGCCAGCAGGACTCAGGTGAACACTGAAGCTTTCTTT. The genes are TRBV5-1 and TRBJ1-1, with D uncertain. V lost 5 bases to trimming and J lost 0 bases, with 8 bases between them. This CDR3 comprises 13 residues. Germline-derived CDR1 and CDR2 are SGHRS and YFSETQ.

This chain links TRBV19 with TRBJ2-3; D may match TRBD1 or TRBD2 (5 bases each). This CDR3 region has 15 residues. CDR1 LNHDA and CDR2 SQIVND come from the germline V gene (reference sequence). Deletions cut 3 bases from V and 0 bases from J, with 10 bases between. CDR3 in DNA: TGTGCCAGTAGTATGACGGGGCTGAGCACAGATACGCAGTATTTT. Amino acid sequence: CASSMTGLSTDTQYF.

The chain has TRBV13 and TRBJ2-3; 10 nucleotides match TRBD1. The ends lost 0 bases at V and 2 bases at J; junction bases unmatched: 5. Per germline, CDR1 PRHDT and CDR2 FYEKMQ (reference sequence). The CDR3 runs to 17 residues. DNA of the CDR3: TGTGCCAGCAGCTTAGGCGGGACAGGGGTTACCACAGATACGCAGTATTTT. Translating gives CASSLGGTGVTTDTQYF.

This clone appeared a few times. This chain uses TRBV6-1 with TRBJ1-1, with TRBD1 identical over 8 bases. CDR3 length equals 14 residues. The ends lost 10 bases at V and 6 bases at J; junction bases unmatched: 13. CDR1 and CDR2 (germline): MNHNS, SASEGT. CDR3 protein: CATCPGTGGPEAFF. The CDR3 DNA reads TGTGCCACCTGTCCCGGGACAGGCGGCCCTGAAGCTTTCTTT.

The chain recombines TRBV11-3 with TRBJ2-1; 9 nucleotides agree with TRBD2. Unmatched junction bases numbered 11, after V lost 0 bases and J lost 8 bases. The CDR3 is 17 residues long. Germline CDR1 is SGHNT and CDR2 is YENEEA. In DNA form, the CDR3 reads TGTGCCAGCAGCTTAGACGGCTATGAGACTAGCGGACATGAGCAGTTCTTC. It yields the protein CASSLDGYETSGHEQFF.

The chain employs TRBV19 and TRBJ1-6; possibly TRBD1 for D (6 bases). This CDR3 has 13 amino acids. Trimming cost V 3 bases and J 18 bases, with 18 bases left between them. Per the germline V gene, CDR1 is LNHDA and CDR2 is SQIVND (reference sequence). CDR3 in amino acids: CASSIDGAGVTHF. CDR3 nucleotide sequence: TGTGCCAGTAGTATCGATGGGGCAGGGGTGACCCACTTT.

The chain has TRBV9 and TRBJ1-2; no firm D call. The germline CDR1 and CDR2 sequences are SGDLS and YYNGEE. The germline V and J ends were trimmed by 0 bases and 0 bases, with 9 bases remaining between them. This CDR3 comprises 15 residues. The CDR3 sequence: CASSVGRVANYGYTF. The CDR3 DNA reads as TGTGCCAGCAGCGTAGGGAGGGTAGCTAACTATGGCTACACCTTC.

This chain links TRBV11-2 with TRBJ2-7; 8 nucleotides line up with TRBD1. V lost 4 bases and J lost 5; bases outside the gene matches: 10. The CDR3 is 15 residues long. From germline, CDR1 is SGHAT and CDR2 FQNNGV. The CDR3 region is CASSYDRGTWNEQYF. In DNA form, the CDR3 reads TGTGCCAGCAGCTACGACAGGGGAACGTGGAACGAGCAGTACTTC.

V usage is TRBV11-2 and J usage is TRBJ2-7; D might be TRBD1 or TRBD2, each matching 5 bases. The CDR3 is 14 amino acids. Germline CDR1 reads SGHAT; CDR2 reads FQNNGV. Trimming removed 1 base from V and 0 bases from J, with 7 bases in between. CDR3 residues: CASSLGGFSYEQYF. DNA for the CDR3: TGTGCCAGCAGCTTAGGGGGGTTCTCCTACGAGCAGTACTTC.

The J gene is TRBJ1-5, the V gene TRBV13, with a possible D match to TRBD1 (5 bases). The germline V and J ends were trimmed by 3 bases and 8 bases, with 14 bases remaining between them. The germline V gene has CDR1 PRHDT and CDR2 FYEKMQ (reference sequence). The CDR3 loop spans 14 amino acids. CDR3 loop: CASSLGTGREPQHF. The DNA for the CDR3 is TGTGCCAGCAGCTTGGGGACGGGGAGGGAGCCCCAGCATTTT.

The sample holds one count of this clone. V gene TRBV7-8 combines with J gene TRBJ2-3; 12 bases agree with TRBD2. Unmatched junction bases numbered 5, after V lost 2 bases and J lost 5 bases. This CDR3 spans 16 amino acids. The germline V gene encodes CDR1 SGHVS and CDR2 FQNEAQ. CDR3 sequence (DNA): TGTGCCAGCAGCTTACTAGCGGGGGGGCGGGGAGATACGCAGTATTTT. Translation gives CASSLLAGGRGDTQYF. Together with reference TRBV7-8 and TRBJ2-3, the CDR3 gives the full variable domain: GAGVSQSPRYKVAKRGQDVALRCDPISGHVSLFWYQQALGQGPEFLTYFQNEAQLDKSGLPSDRFFAERPEGSVSTLKIQRTQQEDSAVYLCASSLLAGGRGDTQYFGPGTRLTVL.

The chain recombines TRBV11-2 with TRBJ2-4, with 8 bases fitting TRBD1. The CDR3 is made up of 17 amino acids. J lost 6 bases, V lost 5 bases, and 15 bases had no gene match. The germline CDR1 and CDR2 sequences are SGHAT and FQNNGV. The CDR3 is CASSLHPPGQEANIQYF. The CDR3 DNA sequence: TGTGCCAGCAGCCTCCACCCACCGGGACAGGAGGCAAACATTCAGTACTTC.

The CDR3 sequence: CASSLGGGNTEAFF. Written as DNA, the CDR3 is TGTGCCAGCAGCTTAGGGGGAGGTAACACTGAAGCTTTCTTT. The rearrangement uses TRBV7-9 and TRBJ1-1; D not certain. The V and J ends lost 1 base and 2 bases respectively, with 8 bases between them. CDR1 and CDR2 from the germline V gene are SEHNR and FQNEAQ (reference sequence). This CDR3 contains 14 residues.

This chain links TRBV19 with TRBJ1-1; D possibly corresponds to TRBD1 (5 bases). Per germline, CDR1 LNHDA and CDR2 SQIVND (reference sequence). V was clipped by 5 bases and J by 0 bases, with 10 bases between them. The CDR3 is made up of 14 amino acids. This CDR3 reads CASSLGGVNTEAFF. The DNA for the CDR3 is TGTGCCAGTAGTTTGGGAGGGGTGAACACTGAAGCTTTCTTT.

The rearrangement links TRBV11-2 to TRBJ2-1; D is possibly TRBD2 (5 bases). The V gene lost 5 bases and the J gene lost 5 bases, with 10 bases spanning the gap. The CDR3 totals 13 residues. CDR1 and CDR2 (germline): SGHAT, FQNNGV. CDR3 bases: TGTGCCAGCAGCCCCGAGAGGGACAATGAGCAGTTCTTC. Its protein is CASSPERDNEQFF. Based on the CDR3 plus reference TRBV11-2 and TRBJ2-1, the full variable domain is EAGVAQSPRYKIIEKRQSVAFWCNPISGHATLYWYQQILGQGPKLLIQFQNNGVVDDSQLPKDRFSAERLKGVDSTLKIQPAKLEDSAVYLCASSPERDNEQFFGPGTRLTVL.